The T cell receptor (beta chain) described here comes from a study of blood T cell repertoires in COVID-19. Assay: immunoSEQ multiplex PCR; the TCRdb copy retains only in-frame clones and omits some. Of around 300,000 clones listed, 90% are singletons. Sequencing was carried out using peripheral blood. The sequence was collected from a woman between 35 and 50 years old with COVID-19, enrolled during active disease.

CDR3 coding DNA: TGCGCCAGCAGCCAAGATGTTTGGGGACTTAATGAAAAACTGTTTTTT. This translates into CASSQDVWGLNEKLFF. The rearrangement uses TRBV4-3 and TRBJ1-4, with D tentatively TRBD1 (5 bases). Germline V CDR1 and CDR2: LGHNA, YSLEER. CDR3 size: 16 residues. Deletions cut 0 bases from V and 4 bases from J, with 12 bases between.